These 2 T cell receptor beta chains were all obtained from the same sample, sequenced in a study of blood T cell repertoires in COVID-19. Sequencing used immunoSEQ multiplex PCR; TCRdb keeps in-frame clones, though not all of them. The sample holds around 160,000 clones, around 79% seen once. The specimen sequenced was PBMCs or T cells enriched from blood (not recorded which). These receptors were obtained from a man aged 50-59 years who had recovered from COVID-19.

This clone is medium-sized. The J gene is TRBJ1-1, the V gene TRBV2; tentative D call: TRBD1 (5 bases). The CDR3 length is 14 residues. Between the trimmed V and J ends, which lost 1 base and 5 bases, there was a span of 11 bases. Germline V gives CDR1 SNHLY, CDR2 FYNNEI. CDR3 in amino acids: CASSEEGFGTEAFF. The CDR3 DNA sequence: TGTGCCAGCAGTGAAGAGGGGTTCGGTACTGAAGCTTTCTTT.

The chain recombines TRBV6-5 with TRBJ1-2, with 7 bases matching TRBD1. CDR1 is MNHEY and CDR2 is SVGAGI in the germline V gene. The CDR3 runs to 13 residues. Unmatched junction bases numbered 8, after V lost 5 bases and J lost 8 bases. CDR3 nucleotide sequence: TGTGCCAGCAGTACCAAGACAGGGCAAGGCTACACCTTC. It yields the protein CASSTKTGQGYTF.